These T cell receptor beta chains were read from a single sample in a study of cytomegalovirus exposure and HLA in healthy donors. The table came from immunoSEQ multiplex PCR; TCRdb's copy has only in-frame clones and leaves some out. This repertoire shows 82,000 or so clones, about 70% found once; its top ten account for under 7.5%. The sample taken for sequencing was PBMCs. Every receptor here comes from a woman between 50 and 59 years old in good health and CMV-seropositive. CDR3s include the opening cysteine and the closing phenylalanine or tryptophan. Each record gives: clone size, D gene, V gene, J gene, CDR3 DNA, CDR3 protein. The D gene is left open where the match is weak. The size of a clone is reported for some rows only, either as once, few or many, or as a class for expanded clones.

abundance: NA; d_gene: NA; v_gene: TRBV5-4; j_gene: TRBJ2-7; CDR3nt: TGTGCCAGCAGCCCGTTCAAGGGAGCCTACGAGCAGTACTTC; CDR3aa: CASSPFKGAYEQYF
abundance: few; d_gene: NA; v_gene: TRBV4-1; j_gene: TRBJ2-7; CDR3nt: TGCGCCAGCAGCCAAGATTTTCCAGGGGGGTCCTACGAGCAGTACTTC; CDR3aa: CASSQDFPGGSYEQYF
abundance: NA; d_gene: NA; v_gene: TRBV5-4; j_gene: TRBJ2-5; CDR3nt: TGTGCCAGCAGCTTGAGGGGAAGGGAGACCCAGTACTTC; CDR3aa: CASSLRGRETQYF
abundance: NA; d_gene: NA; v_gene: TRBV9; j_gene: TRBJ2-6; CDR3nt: TGTGCCAGCAGCAGCTGGAGAACTGGGGCCAACGTCCTGACTTTC; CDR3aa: CASSSWRTGANVLTF
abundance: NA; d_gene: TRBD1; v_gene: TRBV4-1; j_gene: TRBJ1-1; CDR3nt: TGCGCCAGCAGCCAAGGGGACAGAGGGACGGCGGGAGCTTTCTTT; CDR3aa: CASSQGDRGTAGAFF
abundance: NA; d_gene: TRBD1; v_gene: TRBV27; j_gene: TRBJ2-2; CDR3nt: TGTGCCAGCAGTGTGGACAGGGGGACCGGGGAGCTGTTTTTT; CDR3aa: CASSVDRGTGELFF
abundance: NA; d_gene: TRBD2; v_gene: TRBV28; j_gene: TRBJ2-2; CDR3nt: TGTGCCAGCAGAATCTCGGGCGCGGGGGCCGGGGAGCTGTTTTTT; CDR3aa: CASRISGAGAGELFF
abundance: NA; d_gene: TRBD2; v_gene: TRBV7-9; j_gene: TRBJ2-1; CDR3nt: TGTGCCAGCAGCCCCCCCGGGACTAGCAAAAATGAGCAGTTCTTC; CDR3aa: CASSPPGTSKNEQFF
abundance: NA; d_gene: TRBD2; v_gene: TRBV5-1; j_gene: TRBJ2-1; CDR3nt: TGCGCCAGCAGCTCTGAAAGCGGGGGTTACAATGAGCAGTTCTTC; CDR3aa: CASSSESGGYNEQFF
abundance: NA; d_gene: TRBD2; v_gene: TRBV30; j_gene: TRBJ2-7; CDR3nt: TGTGCCTGGAGGAACCTAGCGGGAGCCTACGAGCAGTACTTC; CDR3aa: CAWRNLAGAYEQYF
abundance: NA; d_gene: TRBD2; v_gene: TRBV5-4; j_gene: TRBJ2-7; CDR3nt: TGTGCCAGCAGCTTCGGGAGGTTTTTGGAGCGGAAGGATCGCTTGCAGTACTTC; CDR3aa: CASSFGRFLERKDRLQYF